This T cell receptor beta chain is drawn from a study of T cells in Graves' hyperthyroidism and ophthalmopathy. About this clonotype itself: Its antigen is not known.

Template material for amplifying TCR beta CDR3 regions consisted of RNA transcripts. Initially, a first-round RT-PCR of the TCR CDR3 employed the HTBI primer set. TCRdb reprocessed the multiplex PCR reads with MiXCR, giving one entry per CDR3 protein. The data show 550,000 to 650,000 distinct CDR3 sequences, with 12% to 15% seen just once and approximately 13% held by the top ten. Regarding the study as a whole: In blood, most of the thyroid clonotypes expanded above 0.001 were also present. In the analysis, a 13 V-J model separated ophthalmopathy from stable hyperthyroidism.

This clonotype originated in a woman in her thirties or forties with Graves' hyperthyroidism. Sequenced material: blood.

The CDR3 sequence is CASSSSGILTGELFF. In nucleotides, the CDR3 is TGTGCCAGCAGTTCGTCCGGGATCCTTACCGGGGAGCTGTTTTTT. This chain links TRBV6-1 with TRBJ2-2, with D possibly TRBD2 on 5 matching bases. Germline V CDR1 and CDR2: MNHNS, SASEGT. The CDR3 has 15 amino acids. The ends were cut back, 5 bases at V and 5 bases at J, with 15 bases in the middle.